These T cell receptor beta chains were read from a single sample in a study of cytomegalovirus exposure and HLA in healthy donors. Produced via immunoSEQ multiplex PCR; TCRdb's table is partial and in-frame only. This table has around 55,000 clones, around 78% appearing once. Material: PBMCs. Source of these receptors: a female donor in good health and CMV-seronegative. Both conserved end residues are part of each CDR3. A D gene is named only where the DNA matches it firmly. Clone size is shown for a subset of rows, as once, few, many or a class of expanded clone.

>TRBD1|TRBJ2-7|TRBV9|NA
TGTGCCAGCAGCGTAGGGGACAGCCTCTACGAGCAGTACTTC
CASSVGDSLYEQYF
>TRBD2|TRBJ2-3|TRBV11-1|NA
TGTGCCAGCAGCTCGTCCGCGGGGGCAGATACGCAGTATTTT
CASSSSAGADTQYF
>NA|TRBJ2-6|TRBV11-2|NA
TGTGCCAGCAGCCCCGGGGGCTCTGGGGCCAACGTCCTGACTTTC
CASSPGGSGANVLTF
>TRBD1|TRBJ1-2|TRBV14|NA
TGTGCCAGCAGCCGACAGGGACAGGCAAACTATGGCTACACCTTC
CASSRQGQANYGYTF
>TRBD1|TRBJ1-3|TRBV18|NA
TGTGCCAGCTCACCGGAGGGACAGGCGGAGGGAAACACCATATATTTT
CASSPEGQAEGNTIYF
>NA|TRBJ2-5|TRBV5-6|NA
TGTGCCAGCAGCCGACCCCCGGTCCGGGGAGGCCAAGAGACCCAGTACTTC
CASSRPPVRGGQETQYF
>TRBD2|TRBJ2-7|TRBV19|NA
TGTGCCAGTAGTCTCTTACGGGGGGGCCGAAGCTCCTACGAGCAGTACTTC
CASSLLRGGRSSYEQYF
>NA|TRBJ1-1|TRBV7-9|NA
TGTGCCAGCAGCTTAGGTTCCTACTACGAAGCTTTCTTT
CASSLGSYYEAFF
>NA|TRBJ2-5|TRBV19|NA
TGTGCCAGTAGACGGGGAGCTAAGGAGACCCAGTACTTC
CASRRGAKETQYF
>NA|TRBJ2-1|TRBV4-1|once
TGCGCCAGCAGCCAAGATAATGGAGACAGTTCTTTCTACAATGAGCAGTTCTTC
CASSQDNGDSSFYNEQFF
>TRBD1|TRBJ1-1|TRBV19|NA
TGTGCCAGTAGTTCTCTCAGGGGGGAGAACACTGAAGCTTTCTTT
CASSSLRGENTEAFF
>NA|TRBJ1-1|TRBV7-9|NA
TGTGCCAGCAGCTTACAGGGCCCAAAAAACACTGAAGCTTTCTTT
CASSLQGPKNTEAFF
>NA|TRBJ1-1|TRBV10-3|NA
TGTGCCATCAGTGAGTCGCCCAGAGGGGCTTTCTTT
CAISESPRGAFF
>NA|TRBJ2-7|TRBV27|few
TGTGCCAGCAGTTTAAGCCCGGGATTGGAGCAGTACTTC
CASSLSPGLEQYF
>NA|TRBJ2-5|TRBV19|NA
TGTGCCAGTAGTACCCTCGAGACCCAGTACTTC
CASSTLETQYF
>TRBD1|TRBJ2-7|TRBV7-2|NA
TGTGCCAGCAGCTTAAGCGGGACAGGGGCCCACGAGCAGTACTTC
CASSLSGTGAHEQYF
>TRBD1|TRBJ1-1|TRBV11-2|NA
TGTGCCAGCAGCTTTGGGACAGCTAACACTGAAGCTTTCTTT
CASSFGTANTEAFF
>TRBD1|TRBJ1-2|TRBV18|once
TGTGCCAGCTCACCACCGAACAGGGGGGGCTACACCTTC
CASSPPNRGGYTF
>TRBD1|TRBJ1-6|TRBV6-5|NA
TGTGCCAGCAGGGAGACAGGGGCTTCACCCCTCCACTTT
CASRETGASPLHF
>NA|TRBJ1-1|TRBV19|few
TGTGCCAGTAGTACGGCAGGGGTGGGGACTGAAGCTTTCTTT
CASSTAGVGTEAFF
>NA|TRBJ1-2|TRBV5-1|NA
TGCGCCAGCAGCTTGGTAGCACAGGGTCAAGGCTACACCTTC
CASSLVAQGQGYTF
>NA|TRBJ2-7|TRBV30|NA
TGTGCCGGTTTCAGGGAGGGGGGCGAGCAGTACTTC
CAGFREGGEQYF
>NA|TRBJ1-1|TRBV30|NA
TGTGCCTGGAGGGTCTCGGGAGGCACTGAAGCTTTCTTT
CAWRVSGGTEAFF
>TRBD1|TRBJ2-2|TRBV2|NA
TGTGCCAGCAGGAGGACAGGGGACACCGGGGAGCTGTTTTTT
CASRRTGDTGELFF
>NA|TRBJ2-7|TRBV6-6|once
TGTGCCAGCAGTTACGTTGACATCTCCTACGAGCAGTACTTC
CASSYVDISYEQYF
>TRBD1|TRBJ2-7|TRBV11-2|once
TGTGCCAGCAGGAAACAGGGGGCCGGGTACGAGCAGTACTTC
CASRKQGAGYEQYF
>NA|TRBJ1-2|TRBV6-1|NA
TGTGCCAGCAGTGAAGGATTCGGGACACGTGGCTACACCTTC
CASSEGFGTRGYTF
>TRBD1|TRBJ1-2|TRBV5-1|NA
TGCGCCAGCAGCTTGGACGGACAGGGATCTAACTATGGCTACACCTTC
CASSLDGQGSNYGYTF
>TRBD1|TRBJ1-2|TRBV6-1|NA
TGTGCCAGCAGTCGGGACAGGGGGCGCAACTATGGCTACACCTTC
CASSRDRGRNYGYTF
>NA|TRBJ2-1|TRBV29-1|NA
TGCAGCGTTGACCTCGGATGGCCTAGCGCAGGCAATGAGCAGTTCTTC
CSVDLGWPSAGNEQFF
>TRBD1|TRBJ1-2|TRBV7-3|NA
TGTGCCAGCAGGGACTGGACAGGGCCTAACTATGGCTACACCTTC
CASRDWTGPNYGYTF
>TRBD1|TRBJ2-3|TRBV9|NA
TGTGCCAGCAGCGTAGGACTGGGGACAGGGTTGGATACGCAGTATTTT
CASSVGLGTGLDTQYF
>NA|TRBJ1-2|TRBV6-1|NA
TGTGCCAGCAGTGAAGATTGGACAGTCTATGGCTACACCTTC
CASSEDWTVYGYTF
>TRBD1|TRBJ1-1|TRBV7-2|NA
TGTGCCAGCAGCACACCACAGGGGCTCTGGACTGAAGCTTTCTTT
CASSTPQGLWTEAFF
>NA|TRBJ1-5|TRBV25-1|NA
TGTGCCAGCAGTGAAGGGGGAGGGTTGAAGCACAATCAGCCCCAGCATTTT
CASSEGGGLKHNQPQHF
>NA|TRBJ2-7|TRBV6-5|few
TGTGCCAGCACTGATATCCTAGACTACGAGCAGTACTTC
CASTDILDYEQYF
>NA|TRBJ1-3|TRBV4-3|NA
TGCGCCAGCAGCCATGAGAACTCTGGAAACACCATATATTTT
CASSHENSGNTIYF
>NA|TRBJ1-1|TRBV18|NA
TGTGCCAGCTCACTAGCCCAGACAGGGAACACTGAAGCTTTCTTT
CASSLAQTGNTEAFF
>NA|TRBJ2-7|TRBV4-1|NA
TGCGCCAGCAGCAGAGGAGTAGCGCCAGGGGACACCTACGAGCAGTACTTC
CASSRGVAPGDTYEQYF
>TRBD2|TRBJ2-1|TRBV5-1|NA
TGCGCCAGCAGCCCTGGGACTAGCGGGGGGTCTGGGCAGTTCTTC
CASSPGTSGGSGQFF
>TRBD1|TRBJ2-7|TRBV7-2|NA
TGTGCCAGCAGCTACGGACAGGGCGTCGCCTACGAGCAGTACTTC
CASSYGQGVAYEQYF
>TRBD1|TRBJ2-2|TRBV19|NA
TGTGCCAGTAGCCCGGACAGGGGGCGCGTCGGGGAGCTGTTTTTT
CASSPDRGRVGELFF
>NA|TRBJ1-1|TRBV18|NA
TGTGCCAGCTCTCCTAGGGGTAACACTGAAGCTTTCTTT
CASSPRGNTEAFF
>NA|TRBJ1-2|TRBV5-6|NA
TGTGCCAGCACCTCGGACAGTAACTATGGCTACACCTTC
CASTSDSNYGYTF
>NA|TRBJ2-3|TRBV2|NA
TGTGCCAGCAGACCGGGGAGGGATACGCAGTATTTT
CASRPGRDTQYF
>NA|TRBJ2-2|TRBV7-2|NA
TGTGCCACAACCACAATGGCAACCTCCGGGGAGCTGTTTTTT
CATTTMATSGELFF
>TRBD1|TRBJ1-2|TRBV9|NA
TGTGCCAGCAGCCCCCAGGGGACAGGGAACTATGGCTACACCTTC
CASSPQGTGNYGYTF
>NA|TRBJ2-1|TRBV4-1|NA
TGCGCCAGCAGCCAGTACGGAGGGTACAATGAGCAGTTCTTC
CASSQYGGYNEQFF
>TRBD1|TRBJ2-7|TRBV25-1|NA
TGTGCCAGCAGTGAAAGCGGGACAGGGGGCTACGAGCAGTACTTC
CASSESGTGGYEQYF
>NA|TRBJ1-2|TRBV7-9|NA
TGTGCCAGCAGCCACGACTATAACTATGGCTACACCTTC
CASSHDYNYGYTF